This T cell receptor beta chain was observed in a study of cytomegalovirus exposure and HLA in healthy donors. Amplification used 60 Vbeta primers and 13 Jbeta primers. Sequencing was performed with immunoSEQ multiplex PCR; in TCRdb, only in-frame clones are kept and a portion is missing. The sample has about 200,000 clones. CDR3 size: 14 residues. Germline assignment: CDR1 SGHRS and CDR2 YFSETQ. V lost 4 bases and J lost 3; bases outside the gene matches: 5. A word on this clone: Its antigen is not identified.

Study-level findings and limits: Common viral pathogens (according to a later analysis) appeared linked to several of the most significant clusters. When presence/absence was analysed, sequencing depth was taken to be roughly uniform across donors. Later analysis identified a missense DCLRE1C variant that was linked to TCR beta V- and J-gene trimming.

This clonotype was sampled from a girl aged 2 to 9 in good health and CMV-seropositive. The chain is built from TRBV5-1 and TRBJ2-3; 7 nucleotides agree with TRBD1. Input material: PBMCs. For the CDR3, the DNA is TGCGCCAGCAGCCCGGACAGGTATACAGATACGCAGTATTTT. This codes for CASSPDRYTDTQYF. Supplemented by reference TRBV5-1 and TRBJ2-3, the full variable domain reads KAGVTQTPRYLIKTRGQQVTLSCSPISGHRSVSWYQQTPGQGLQFLFEYFSETQRNKGNFPGRFSGRQFSNSRSEMNVSTLELGDSALYLCASSPDRYTDTQYFGPGTRLTVL.